These 5 T cell receptor beta chains share one sample of origin, sequenced in a study of blood T cell repertoires in COVID-19. Assay: immunoSEQ multiplex PCR; the TCRdb copy retains only in-frame clones and omits some. The repertoire consists of some 80,000 clones, with 90% occurring once and the leading ten covering over 2.5%. Sequencing was performed on peripheral blood. The receptors shown here come from a human donor in a cohort sampled during active COVID-19.

This chain uses TRBV5-4 with TRBJ1-1; tentatively, D is TRBD1 (6 bases). Deletions cut 3 bases from V and 4 bases from J, with 10 bases between. This CDR3 has 13 amino acids. Germline V gene data show CDR1 as SGHNT and CDR2 as YYREEE (reference sequence). The CDR3 loop is CASSWTDSTEAFF. The CDR3 nucleotides are TGTGCCAGCAGCTGGACAGACAGCACTGAAGCTTTCTTT.

J is TRBJ2-7 and V is TRBV7-2, with D tentatively TRBD2 (6 bases). V shed 2 bases and J shed 0 bases, with 11 bases lying between them. Looked up from germline, CDR1 is SGHTA and CDR2 is FQGNSA. The CDR3 runs to 15 residues. CDR3 sequence: CASSLTGGDSYEQYF. CDR3 bases: TGTGCCAGCAGCTTAACTGGCGGGGACTCCTACGAGCAGTACTTC.

This clone appeared a single time. V and J are TRBV14 and TRBJ1-2; D might be TRBD1 (6 bases). From germline, CDR1 is SGHDN and CDR2 FVKESK. Between the trimmed V and J ends, which lost 2 bases and 8 bases, there was a span of 12 bases. The CDR3 runs 13 residues. DNA of the CDR3: TGTGCCAGCAGCCAAAGGGGCAGGGGAGGCTACACCTTC. Translation: CASSQRGRGGYTF.

Remarks on this clone: The sample contains more than one DNA sequence encoding this CDR3. V and J are TRBV19 and TRBJ1-1; D not certain. V dropped 2 bases and J dropped 0 bases, with 7 bases sitting between them. Germline values: CDR1 LNHDA, CDR2 SQIVND (reference sequence). The CDR3 runs to 14 residues. The CDR3 is CASSISGMNTEAFF. In DNA form, the CDR3 reads TGTGCCAGTAGTATATCAGGAATGAACACTGAAGCTTTCTTT.

J is TRBJ1-6 and V is TRBV5-5; weak D call: TRBD1 (6 bases). CDR3 size: 17 residues. The germline V and J ends were trimmed by 4 bases and 0 bases, with 14 bases remaining between them. Germline V CDR1 and CDR2: SGHKS, YYEKEE (reference sequence). The CDR3: CASSPGQTSSYNSPLHF. As DNA, the CDR3 is TGTGCCAGCAGCCCAGGACAGACGAGCTCCTATAATTCACCCCTCCACTTT.